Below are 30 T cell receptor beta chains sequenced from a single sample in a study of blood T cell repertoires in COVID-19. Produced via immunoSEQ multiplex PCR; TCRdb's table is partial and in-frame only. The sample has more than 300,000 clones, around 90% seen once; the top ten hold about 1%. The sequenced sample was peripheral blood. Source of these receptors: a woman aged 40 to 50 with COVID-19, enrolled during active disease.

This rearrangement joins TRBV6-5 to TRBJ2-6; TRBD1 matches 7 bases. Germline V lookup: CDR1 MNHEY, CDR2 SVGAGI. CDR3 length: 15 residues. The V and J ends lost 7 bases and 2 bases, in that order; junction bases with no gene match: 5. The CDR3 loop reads CASTLTGAGANVLTF. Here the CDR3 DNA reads TGTGCCAGCACTCTTACAGGGGCTGGGGCCAACGTCCTGACTTTC.

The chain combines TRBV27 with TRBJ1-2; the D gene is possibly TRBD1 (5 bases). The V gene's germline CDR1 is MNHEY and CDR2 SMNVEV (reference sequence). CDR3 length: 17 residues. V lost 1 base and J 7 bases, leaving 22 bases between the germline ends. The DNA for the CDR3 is TGTGCCAGCAGTTTATATTTTCACGGCAGGGAAGAGAGTGGCTACACCTTC. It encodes CASSLYFHGREESGYTF.

This chain's CDR3 is CASSYRAGGGGYTF. Written as DNA, the CDR3 is TGTGCCAGCAGTTACCGGGCGGGGGGAGGTGGCTACACCTTC. The chain joins TRBV6-5 to TRBJ1-2, with D perhaps matching TRBD1 (5 bases). CDR1 MNHEY and CDR2 SVGAGI come from the germline V gene. Trimming cost V 2 bases and J 7 bases, with 14 bases left between them. The CDR3 is made up of 14 amino acids.

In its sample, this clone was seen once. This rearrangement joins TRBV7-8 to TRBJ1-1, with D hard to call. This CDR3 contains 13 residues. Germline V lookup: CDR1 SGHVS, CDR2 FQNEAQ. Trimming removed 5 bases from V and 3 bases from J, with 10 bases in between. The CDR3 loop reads CASSPIIDTEAFF. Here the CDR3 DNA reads TGTGCCAGCAGCCCTATCATTGACACTGAAGCTTTCTTT.

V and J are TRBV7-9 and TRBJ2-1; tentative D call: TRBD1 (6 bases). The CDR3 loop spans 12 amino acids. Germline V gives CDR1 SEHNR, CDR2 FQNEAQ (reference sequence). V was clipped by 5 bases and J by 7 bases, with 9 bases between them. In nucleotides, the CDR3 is TGTGCCAGCAGCCAGAGGGGGAATGAGCAGTTCTTC. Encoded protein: CASSQRGNEQFF.

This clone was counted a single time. This CDR3 is CASSLVGVDPAFSEQFF. The CDR3 coding sequence is TGTGCCAGCAGCTTAGTAGGGGTCGACCCCGCCTTTTCGGAGCAGTTCTTC. The chain uses TRBV5-4 and TRBJ2-1, with D maybe TRBD1 (5 bases). V lost 2 bases to trimming and J lost 10 bases, with 25 bases between them. Germline-derived CDR1 and CDR2 are SGHNT and YYREEE (reference sequence). The CDR3 is 17 residues long.

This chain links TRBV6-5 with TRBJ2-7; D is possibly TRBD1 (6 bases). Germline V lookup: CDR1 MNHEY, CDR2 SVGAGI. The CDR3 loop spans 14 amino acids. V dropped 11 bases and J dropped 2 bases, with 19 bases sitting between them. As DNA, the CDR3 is TGTGCCCGGGAACCCGACAGGTTCACCTACGAGCAGTACTTC. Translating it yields CAREPDRFTYEQYF.

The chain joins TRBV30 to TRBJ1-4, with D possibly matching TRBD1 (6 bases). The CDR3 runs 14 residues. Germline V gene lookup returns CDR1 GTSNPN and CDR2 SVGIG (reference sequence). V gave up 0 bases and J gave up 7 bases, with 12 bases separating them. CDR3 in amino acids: CAWSVRGGSEKLFF. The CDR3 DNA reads TGTGCCTGGAGTGTAAGGGGGGGGAGTGAAAAACTGTTTTTT. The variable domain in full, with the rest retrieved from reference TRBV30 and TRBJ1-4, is SQTIHQWPATLVQPVGSPLSLECTVEGTSNPNLYWYRQAAGRGLQLLFYSVGIGQISSEVPQNLSASRPQDRQFILSSKKLLLSDSGFYLCAWSVRGGSEKLFFGSGTQLSVL.

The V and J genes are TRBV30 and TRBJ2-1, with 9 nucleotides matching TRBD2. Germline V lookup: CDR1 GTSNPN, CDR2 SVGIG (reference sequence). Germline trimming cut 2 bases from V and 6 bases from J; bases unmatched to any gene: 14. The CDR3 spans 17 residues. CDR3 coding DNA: TGTGCCTGGAGTCCTAGACTAGCGGCTCGACGGGGCAATGAGCAGTTCTTC. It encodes CAWSPRLAARRGNEQFF.

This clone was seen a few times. CDR3 region: CATTGEGETEAFF. The CDR3 DNA follows: TGTGCCACCACCGGGGAGGGGGAAACTGAAGCTTTCTTT. The rearrangement joins TRBV10-3 to TRBJ1-1, with D perhaps matching TRBD1 (6 bases). The ends were cut back, 10 bases at V and 5 bases at J, with 17 bases in the middle. The germline gives CDR1 ENHRY, CDR2 SYGVKD. The CDR3 length is 13 residues.

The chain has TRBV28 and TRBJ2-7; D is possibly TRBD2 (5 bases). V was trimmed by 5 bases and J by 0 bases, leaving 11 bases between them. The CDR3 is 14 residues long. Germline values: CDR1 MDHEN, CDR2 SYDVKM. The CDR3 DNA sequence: TGTGCCAGCAGTGTATCGGGGATCTCCTACGAGCAGTACTTC. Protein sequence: CASSVSGISYEQYF.

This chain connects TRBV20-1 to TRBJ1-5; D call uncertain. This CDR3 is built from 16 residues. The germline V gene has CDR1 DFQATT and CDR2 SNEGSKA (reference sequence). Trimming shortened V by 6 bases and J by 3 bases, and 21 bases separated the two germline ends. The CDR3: CSASFKRRGYNQPQHF. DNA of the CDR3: TGCAGTGCCAGTTTCAAAAGGCGAGGGTACAATCAGCCCCAGCATTTT.

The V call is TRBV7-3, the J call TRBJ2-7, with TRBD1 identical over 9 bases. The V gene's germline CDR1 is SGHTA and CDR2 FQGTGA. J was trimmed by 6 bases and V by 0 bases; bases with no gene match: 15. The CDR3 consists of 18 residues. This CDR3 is CASSLTSPGQGLKGEQYF. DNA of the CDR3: TGTGCCAGCAGCTTAACGTCTCCGGGACAGGGCCTAAAGGGCGAGCAGTACTTC. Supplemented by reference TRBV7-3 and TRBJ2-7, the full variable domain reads GAGVSQTPSNKVTEKGKYVELRCDPISGHTALYWYRQSLGQGPEFLIYFQGTGAADDSGLPNDRFFAVRPEGSVSTLKIQRTERGDSAVYLCASSLTSPGQGLKGEQYFGPGTRLTVT.

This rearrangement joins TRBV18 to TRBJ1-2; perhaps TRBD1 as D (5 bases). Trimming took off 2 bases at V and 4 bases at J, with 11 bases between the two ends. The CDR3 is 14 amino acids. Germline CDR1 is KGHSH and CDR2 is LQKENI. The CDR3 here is CASSPTAGPYGYTF. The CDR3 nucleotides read TGTGCCAGCTCACCAACGGCAGGGCCCTATGGCTACACCTTC.

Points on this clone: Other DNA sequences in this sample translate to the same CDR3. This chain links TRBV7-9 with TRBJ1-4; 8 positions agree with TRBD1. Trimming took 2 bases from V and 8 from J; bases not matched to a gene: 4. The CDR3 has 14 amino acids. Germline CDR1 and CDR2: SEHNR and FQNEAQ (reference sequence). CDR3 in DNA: TGTGCCAGCAGCTTACAGGGGGCGAGGGAAAAACTGTTTTTT. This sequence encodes CASSLQGAREKLFF.

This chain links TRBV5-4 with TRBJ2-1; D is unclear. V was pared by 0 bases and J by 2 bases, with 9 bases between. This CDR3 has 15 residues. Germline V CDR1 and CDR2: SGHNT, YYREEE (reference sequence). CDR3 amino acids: CASSLDGDTYNEQFF. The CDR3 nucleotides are TGTGCCAGCAGCTTGGACGGTGATACCTACAATGAGCAGTTCTTC.

The CDR3 DNA is TGTGCCAGCAGCCCCGGAGGCGGCACTGAAGCTTTCTTT. It translates to CASSPGGGTEAFF. V usage is TRBV9 and J usage is TRBJ1-1; unclear D gene. Germline lookup yields CDR1 SGDLS and CDR2 YYNGEE. This CDR3 has 13 amino acids. Trimming pared 4 bases from V and 4 bases from J, leaving 11 bases between.

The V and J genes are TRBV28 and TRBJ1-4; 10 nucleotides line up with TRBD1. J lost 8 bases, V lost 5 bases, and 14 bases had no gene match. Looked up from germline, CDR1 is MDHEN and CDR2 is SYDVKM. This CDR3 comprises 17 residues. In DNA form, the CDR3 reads TGTGCCAGCAGTCCCCAGATGGTGGACAGGGGGTGGGAAAAACTGTTTTTT. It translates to CASSPQMVDRGWEKLFF.

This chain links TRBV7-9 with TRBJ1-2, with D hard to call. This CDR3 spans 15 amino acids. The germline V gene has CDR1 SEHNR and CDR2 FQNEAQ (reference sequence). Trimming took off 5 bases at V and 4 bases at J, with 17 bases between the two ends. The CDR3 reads CASSPSAGRFYGYTF. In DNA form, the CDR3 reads TGTGCCAGCAGCCCGTCGGCAGGCCGTTTCTATGGCTACACCTTC.

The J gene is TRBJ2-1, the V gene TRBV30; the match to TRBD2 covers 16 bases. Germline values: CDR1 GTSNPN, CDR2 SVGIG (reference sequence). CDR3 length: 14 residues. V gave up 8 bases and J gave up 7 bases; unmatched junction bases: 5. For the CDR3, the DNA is TGTGCCGGGACTAGCGGGGGGGCGGGTAATGAGCAGTTCTTC. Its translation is CAGTSGGAGNEQFF. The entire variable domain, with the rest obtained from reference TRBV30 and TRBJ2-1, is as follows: SQTIHQWPATLVQPVGSPLSLECTVEGTSNPNLYWYRQAAGRGLQLLFYSVGIGQISSEVPQNLSASRPQDRQFILSSKKLLLSDSGFYLCAGTSGGAGNEQFFGPGTRLTVL.

Here the CDR3 DNA reads TGTGCCAGCAGTGACCTATCCGACAGGGTTCCTAATGAAAAACTGTTTTTT. This gives the protein CASSDLSDRVPNEKLFF. The rearrangement uses TRBV6-4 and TRBJ1-4; TRBD1 aligns across 7 bases. This CDR3 has 17 residues. Germline loops: CDR1 MRHNA, CDR2 SNTAGT. The V gene end was trimmed by 2 bases and the J gene end by 3 bases; junction bases not matched to a gene: 9.

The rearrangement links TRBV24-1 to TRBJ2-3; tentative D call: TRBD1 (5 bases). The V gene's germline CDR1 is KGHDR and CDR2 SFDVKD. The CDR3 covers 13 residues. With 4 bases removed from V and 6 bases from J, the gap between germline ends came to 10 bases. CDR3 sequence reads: CATSDLQDDTQYF. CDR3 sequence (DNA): TGTGCCACCAGTGACCTACAGGACGATACGCAGTATTTT.

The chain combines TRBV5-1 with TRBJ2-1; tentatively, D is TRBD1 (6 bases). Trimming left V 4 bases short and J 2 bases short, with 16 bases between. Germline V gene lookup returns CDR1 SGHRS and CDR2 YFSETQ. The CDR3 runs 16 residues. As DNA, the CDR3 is TGCGCCAGCAGCAAGTCAGGGGTCGGGACCTACAATGAGCAGTTCTTC. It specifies CASSKSGVGTYNEQFF.

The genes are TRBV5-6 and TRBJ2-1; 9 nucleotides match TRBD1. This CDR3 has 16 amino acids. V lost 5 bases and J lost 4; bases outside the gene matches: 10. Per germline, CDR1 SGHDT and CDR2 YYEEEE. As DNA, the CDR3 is TGTGCCAGCAGGACGCGGGGACAGGGACCATACAATGAGCAGTTCTTC. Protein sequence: CASRTRGQGPYNEQFF.

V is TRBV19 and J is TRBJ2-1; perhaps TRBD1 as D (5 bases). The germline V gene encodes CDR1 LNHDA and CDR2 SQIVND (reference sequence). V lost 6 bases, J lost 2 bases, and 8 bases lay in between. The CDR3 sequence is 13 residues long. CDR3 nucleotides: TGTGCCAGTAGGGACACCCCCTACAATGAGCAGTTCTTC. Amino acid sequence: CASRDTPYNEQFF.

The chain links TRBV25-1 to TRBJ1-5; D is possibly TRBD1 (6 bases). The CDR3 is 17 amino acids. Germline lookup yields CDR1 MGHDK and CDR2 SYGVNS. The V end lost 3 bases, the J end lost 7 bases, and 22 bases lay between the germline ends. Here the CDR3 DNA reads TGTGCCAGCAGTGACCCAAAGCTCCCCAGGGGCGGACAGCCCCAGCATTTT. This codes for CASSDPKLPRGGQPQHF.

This CDR3 is CASSDPDRRGTEAFF. CDR3 nucleotide sequence: TGTGCCAGCAGTGATCCCGACCGGCGGGGCACTGAAGCTTTCTTT. The chain combines TRBV2 with TRBJ1-1; D remains unclear. CDR1 is SNHLY, CDR2 FYNNEI, per germline. The V end was cut by 3 bases, the J end by 4 bases, with 15 bases between. The CDR3 covers 15 residues.

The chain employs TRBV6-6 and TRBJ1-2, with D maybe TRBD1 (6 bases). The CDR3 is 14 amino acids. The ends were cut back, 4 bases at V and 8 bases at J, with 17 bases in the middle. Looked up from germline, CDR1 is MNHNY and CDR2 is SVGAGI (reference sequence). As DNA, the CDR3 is TGTGCCAGCAGTTCCTTAGACTACAGGGACGGCTACACCTTC. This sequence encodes CASSSLDYRDGYTF.

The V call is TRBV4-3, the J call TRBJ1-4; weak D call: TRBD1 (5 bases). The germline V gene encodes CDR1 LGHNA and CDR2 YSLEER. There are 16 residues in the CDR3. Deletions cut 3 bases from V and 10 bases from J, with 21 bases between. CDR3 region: CASSHPQGAEKGKLFF. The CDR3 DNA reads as TGCGCCAGCAGCCACCCCCAGGGCGCTGAAAAGGGAAAACTGTTTTTT.

The CDR3 coding sequence is TGTGCCAGCAGCGTTCAGGGGACCAGGGGTTACACCTTC. Translating gives CASSVQGTRGYTF. The chain carries TRBV5-4 and TRBJ1-2; D possibly corresponds to TRBD1 (6 bases). This CDR3 has 13 residues. V dropped 4 bases and J dropped 11 bases, with 18 bases sitting between them. CDR1 and CDR2 (germline): SGHNT, YYREEE (reference sequence).